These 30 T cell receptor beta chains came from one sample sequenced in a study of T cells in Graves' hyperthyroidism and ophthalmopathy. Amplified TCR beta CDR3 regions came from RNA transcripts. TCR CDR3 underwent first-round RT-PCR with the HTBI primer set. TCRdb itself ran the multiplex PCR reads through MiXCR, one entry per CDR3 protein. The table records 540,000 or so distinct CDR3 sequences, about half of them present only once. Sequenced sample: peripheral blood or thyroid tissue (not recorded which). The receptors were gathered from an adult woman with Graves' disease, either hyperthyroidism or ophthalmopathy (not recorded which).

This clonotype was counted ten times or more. DNA of the CDR3: TGCAGTGCTAGATCACCATCTGTTGGGGAGCTGTTTTTT. This codes for CSARSPSVGELFF. The chain uses TRBV20-1 and TRBJ2-2, with D uncertain. The germline gives CDR1 DFQATT, CDR2 SNEGSKA (reference sequence). With 2 bases removed from V and 8 bases from J, the gap between germline ends came to 12 bases. This CDR3 comprises 13 residues.

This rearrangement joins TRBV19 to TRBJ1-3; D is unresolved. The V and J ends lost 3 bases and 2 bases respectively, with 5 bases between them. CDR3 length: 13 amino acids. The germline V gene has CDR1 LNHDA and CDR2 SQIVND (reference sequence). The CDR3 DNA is TGTGCCAGTAGTATGGCGGCTGGAAACACCATATATTTT. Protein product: CASSMAAGNTIYF.

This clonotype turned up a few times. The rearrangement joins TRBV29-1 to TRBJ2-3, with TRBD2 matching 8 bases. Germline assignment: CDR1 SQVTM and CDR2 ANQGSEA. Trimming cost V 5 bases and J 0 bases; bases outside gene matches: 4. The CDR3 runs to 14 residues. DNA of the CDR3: TGCAGCGTTCGAAGCGGGAGAAGCACAGATACGCAGTATTTT. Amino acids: CSVRSGRSTDTQYF.

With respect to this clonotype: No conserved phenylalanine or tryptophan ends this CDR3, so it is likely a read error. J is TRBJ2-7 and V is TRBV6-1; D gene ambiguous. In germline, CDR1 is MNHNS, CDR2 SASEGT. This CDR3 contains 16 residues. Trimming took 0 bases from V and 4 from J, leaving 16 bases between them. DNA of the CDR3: TGTGCCAGCAGTGAAGCGAGGATTAGTTCTGGGTACGAGCAGTACCTC. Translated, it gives CASSEARISSGYEQYL.

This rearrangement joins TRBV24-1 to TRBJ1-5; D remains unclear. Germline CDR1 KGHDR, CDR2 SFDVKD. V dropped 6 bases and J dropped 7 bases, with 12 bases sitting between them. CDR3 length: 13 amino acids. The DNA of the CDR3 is TGTGCCACCAGTCAAGGGCTTTGGCAGCCCCAGCATTTT. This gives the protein CATSQGLWQPQHF.

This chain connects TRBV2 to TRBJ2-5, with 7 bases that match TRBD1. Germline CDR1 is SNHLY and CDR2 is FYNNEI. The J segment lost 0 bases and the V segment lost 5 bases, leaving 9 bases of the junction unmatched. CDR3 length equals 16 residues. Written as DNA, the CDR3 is TGTGCCAGCAGTCCTGCCCACACAGGGGACCAAGAGACCCAGTACTTC. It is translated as CASSPAHTGDQETQYF.

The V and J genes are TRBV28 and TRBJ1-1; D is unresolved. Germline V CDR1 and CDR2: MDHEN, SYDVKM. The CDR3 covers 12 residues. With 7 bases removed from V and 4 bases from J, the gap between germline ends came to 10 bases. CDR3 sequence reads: CASTTLGTEAFF. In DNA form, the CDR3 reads TGTGCCAGCACTACTCTGGGCACTGAAGCTTTCTTT. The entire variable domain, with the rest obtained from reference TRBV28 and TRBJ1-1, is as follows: DVKVTQSSRYLVKRTGEKVFLECVQDMDHENMFWYRQDPGLGLRLIYFSYDVKMKEKGDIPEGYSVSREKKERFSLILESASTNQTSMYLCASTTLGTEAFFGQGTRLTVV.

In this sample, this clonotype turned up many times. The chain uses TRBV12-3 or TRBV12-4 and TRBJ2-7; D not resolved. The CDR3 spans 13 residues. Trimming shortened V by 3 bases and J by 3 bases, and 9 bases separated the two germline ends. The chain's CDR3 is CASSFGANYEQYF. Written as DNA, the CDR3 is TGTGCCAGCAGTTTCGGCGCAAACTACGAGCAGTACTTC.

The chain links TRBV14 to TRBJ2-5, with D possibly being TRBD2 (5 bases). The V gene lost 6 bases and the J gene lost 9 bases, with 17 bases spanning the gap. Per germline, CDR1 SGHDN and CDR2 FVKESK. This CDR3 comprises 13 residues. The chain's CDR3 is CASSLDSGQPQYF. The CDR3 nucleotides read TGTGCCAGCAGTCTGGACTCGGGTCAGCCCCAGTACTTC.

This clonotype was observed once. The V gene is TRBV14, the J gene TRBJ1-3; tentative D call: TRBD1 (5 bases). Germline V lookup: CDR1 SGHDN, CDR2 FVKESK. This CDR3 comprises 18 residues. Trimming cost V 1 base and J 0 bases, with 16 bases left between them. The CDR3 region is CASSQGHPGSSSGNTIYF. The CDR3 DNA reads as TGTGCCAGCAGCCAAGGCCACCCAGGGTCGAGCTCTGGAAACACCATATATTTT.

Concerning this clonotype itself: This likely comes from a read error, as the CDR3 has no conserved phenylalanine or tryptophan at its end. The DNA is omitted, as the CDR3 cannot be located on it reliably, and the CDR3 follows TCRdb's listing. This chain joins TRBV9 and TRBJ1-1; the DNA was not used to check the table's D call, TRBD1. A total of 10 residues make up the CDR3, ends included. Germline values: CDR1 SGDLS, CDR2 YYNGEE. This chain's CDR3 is CASSVDPGFS.

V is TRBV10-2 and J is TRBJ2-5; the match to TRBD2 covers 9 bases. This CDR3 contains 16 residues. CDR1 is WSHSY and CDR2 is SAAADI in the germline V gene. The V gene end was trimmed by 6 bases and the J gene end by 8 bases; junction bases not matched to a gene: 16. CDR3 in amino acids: CASRGLAGAGEATQYF. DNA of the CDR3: TGCGCCAGCAGGGGACTAGCTGGAGCGGGAGAGGCTACCCAGTACTTC.

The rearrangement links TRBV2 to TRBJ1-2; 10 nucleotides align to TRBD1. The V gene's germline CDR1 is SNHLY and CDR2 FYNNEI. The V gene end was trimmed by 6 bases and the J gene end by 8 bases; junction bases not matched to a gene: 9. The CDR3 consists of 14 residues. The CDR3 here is CASSLIGQGGGYTF. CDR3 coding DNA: TGTGCCAGCAGCTTAATTGGACAGGGGGGAGGCTACACCTTC.

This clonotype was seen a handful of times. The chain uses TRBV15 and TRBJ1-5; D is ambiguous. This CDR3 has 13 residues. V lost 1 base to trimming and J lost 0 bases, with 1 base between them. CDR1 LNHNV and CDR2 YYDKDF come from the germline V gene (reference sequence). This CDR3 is CATSRVSNQPQHF. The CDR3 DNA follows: TGTGCCACCAGCAGAGTTAGCAATCAGCCCCAGCATTTT.

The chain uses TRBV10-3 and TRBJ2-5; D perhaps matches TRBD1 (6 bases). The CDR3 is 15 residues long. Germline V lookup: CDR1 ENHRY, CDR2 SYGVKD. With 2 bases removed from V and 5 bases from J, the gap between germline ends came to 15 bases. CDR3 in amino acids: CAISEKTGMMETQYF. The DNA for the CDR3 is TGTGCCATCAGTGAGAAAACAGGGATGATGGAGACCCAGTACTTC.

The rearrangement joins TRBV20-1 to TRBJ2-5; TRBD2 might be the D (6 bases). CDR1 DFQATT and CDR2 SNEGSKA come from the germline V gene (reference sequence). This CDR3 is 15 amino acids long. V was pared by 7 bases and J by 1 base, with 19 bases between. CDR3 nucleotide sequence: TGCAGTGTTTTGGCCATGGGTAGCGGCCAAGAGACCCAGTACTTC. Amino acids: CSVLAMGSGQETQYF.

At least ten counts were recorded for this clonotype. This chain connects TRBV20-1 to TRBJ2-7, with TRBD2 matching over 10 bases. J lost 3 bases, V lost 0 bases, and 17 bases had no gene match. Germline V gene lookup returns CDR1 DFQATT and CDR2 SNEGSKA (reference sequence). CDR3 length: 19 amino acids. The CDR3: CSARDLRLVLAGDFYEQYF. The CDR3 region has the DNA TGCAGTGCTAGAGATCTGAGACTGGTGCTAGCGGGAGACTTCTACGAGCAGTACTTC.

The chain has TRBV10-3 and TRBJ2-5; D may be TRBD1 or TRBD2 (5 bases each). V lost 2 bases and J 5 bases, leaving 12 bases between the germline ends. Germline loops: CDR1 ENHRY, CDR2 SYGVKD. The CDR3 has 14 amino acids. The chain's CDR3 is CAISEEGNLETQYF. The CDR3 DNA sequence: TGTGCCATCAGTGAGGAGGGGAATTTGGAGACCCAGTACTTC.

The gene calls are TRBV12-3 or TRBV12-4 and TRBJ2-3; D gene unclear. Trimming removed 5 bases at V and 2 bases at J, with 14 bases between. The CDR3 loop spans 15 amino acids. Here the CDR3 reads CASSLNRLYTDTQYF. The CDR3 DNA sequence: TGTGCCAGCAGTCTCAACCGACTCTACACAGATACGCAGTATTTT.

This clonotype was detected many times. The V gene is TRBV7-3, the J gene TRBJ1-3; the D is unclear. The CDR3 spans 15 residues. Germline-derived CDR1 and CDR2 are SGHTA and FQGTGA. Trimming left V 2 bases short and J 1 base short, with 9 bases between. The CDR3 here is CASSLAPQSGNTIYF. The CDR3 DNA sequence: TGTGCCAGCAGCTTAGCCCCGCAATCTGGAAACACCATATATTTT.

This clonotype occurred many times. The CDR3 here is CASSMAGRHTEAFF. Written as DNA, the CDR3 is TGTGCCAGTAGTATGGCGGGCCGACACACTGAAGCTTTCTTT. V gene TRBV19 combines with J gene TRBJ1-1, with D unclear. Trimming took 3 bases from V and 3 from J, leaving 11 bases between them. Per germline, CDR1 LNHDA and CDR2 SQIVND (reference sequence). This CDR3 spans 14 amino acids.

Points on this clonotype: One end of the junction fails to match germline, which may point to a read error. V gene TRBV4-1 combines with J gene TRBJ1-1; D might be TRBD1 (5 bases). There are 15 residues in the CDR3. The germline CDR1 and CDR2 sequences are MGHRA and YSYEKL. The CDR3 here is CASSLAGLGDTEAFF. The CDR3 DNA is TGTGCCAGCAGCTTGGCCGGGCTGGGGGACACTGAAGCTTTCTTT.

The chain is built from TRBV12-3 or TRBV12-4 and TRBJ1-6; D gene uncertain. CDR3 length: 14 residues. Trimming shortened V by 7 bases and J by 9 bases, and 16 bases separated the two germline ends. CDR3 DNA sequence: TGTGCCAGCACCGTGAGCGGGATTCGTTCACCCCTCCACTTT. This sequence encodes CASTVSGIRSPLHF.

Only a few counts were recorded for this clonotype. The CDR3 sequence: CASSWTPAGGLETQYF. In DNA form, the CDR3 reads TGTGCCAGCAGTTGGACGCCAGCGGGAGGGTTGGAGACCCAGTACTTC. V is TRBV7-2 and J is TRBJ2-5, with TRBD2 matching 10 bases. J gave up 5 bases and V 6 bases, and 12 bases lay outside the gene matches. The CDR3 runs 16 residues. The germline V gene has CDR1 SGHTA and CDR2 FQGNSA.

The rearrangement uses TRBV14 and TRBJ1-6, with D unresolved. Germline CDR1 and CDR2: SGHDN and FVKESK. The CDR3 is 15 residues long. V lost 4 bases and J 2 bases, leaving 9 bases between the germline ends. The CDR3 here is CASSPAGTYNSPLHF. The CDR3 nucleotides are TGTGCCAGCAGCCCTGCCGGGACCTATAATTCACCCCTCCACTTT.

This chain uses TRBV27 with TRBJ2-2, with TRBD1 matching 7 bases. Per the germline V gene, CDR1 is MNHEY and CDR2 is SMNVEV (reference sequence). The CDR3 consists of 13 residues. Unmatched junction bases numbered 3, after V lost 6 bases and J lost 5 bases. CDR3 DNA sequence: TGTGCCAGCAGCATGACAGGGACCGGGGAGCTGTTTTTT. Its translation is CASSMTGTGELFF.

The CDR3 loop reads CASSAREGYEQYF. Written as DNA, the CDR3 is TGTGCCAGCAGTGCTAGAGAAGGGTACGAGCAGTACTTC. The chain couples TRBV11-1 to TRBJ2-7, with D unresolved. Germline V gene lookup returns CDR1 SGHAT and CDR2 FQDESV (reference sequence). CDR3 size: 13 residues. Trimming cost V 6 bases and J 4 bases, with 13 bases left between them.

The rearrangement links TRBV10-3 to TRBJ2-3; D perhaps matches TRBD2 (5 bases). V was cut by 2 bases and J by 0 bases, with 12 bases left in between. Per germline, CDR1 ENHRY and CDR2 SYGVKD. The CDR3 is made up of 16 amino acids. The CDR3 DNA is TGTGCCATCAGTGAGATCGGACGGACTAGCACAGATACGCAGTATTTT. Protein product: CAISEIGRTSTDTQYF.

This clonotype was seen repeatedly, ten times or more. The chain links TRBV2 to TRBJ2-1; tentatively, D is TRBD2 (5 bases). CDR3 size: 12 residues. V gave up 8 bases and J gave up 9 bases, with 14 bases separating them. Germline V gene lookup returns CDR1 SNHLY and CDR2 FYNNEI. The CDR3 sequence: CASGGLGSEQFF. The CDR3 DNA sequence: TGTGCCAGCGGTGGACTGGGGTCTGAGCAGTTCTTC.

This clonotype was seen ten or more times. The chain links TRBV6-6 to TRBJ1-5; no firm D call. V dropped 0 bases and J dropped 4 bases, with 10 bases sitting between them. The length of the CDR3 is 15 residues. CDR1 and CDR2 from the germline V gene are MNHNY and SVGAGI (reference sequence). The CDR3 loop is CASSYSSQPNQPQHF. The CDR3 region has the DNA TGTGCCAGCAGTTACTCTTCACAGCCTAATCAGCCCCAGCATTTT.